The entry that follows covers one T cell receptor (beta chain) sequence. This clone's antigen is unknown. No much larger clone is present one base from it, and per-base qualities are unavailable. Other DNA sequences in the same sample also yield this CDR3. TCRbeta CDR3 regions were amplified from genomic DNA by means of the immunoSEQ Assay, a bias-controlled multiplex PCR. As for the authors' bioinformatics: Nucleated cell counts per sample were estimated from amplification of reference gene primers within the assay. To quantify the absolute abundance of each unique TCRbeta CDR3 rearrangement, sequence reads were collapsed and filtered. For each sample, productive Simpson clonality was calculated as the square root of Simpson's diversity index across productive rearrangements. TCRdb mirrors the immuneACCESS table, restricted to in-frame sequences. Some clones are absent from its copies; in checked studies, under half trace to an unresolved V gene, and the reason for the others is unknown. Clonal size and the V and J genes are those of that table, whereas D and trimming came from the DNA. This sample has about 230,000 clones in its table, and 85% to 90% of those were observed once. Around a tenth of the sample is held by the ten biggest clonotypes.

The sample comes from a study of blood T cell repertoires in COVID-19 (dated by TCRdb to about 2020). A note on the overall study: Samples from collaborators originated in the United States, Italy and Spain and spanned both the acute and convalescent phases of COVID-19. The material from the prospective study consisted of cDNA or gDNA derived from T cells, B-cell-depleted T cells, or PBMCs. The dataset comprised deeply sampled blood TCRbeta repertoires from subjects exposed to, actively infected with, or recovered from COVID-19. A freely available public database, intended as a resource for researchers studying the immune response to SARS-CoV-2, is where the repertoires were released. Samples were obtained from the ongoing ImmuneRACE study (first 160 participants) and from about 1,300 subjects provided by 6 global collaborators. Sample metadata almost always included a de-identified subject ID, COVID-19 status, age in years and sex. Where available, HLA class I and class II types were obtained from metadata supplied by the sample provider rather than from assay-based typing.

At one collaborating source in Seattle, patients were enrolled during active infection and were followed longitudinally through the course of disease. Whole blood was collected in K2EDTA tubes by collaborating institutions according to the institutions' own protocols. Collaborator samples were shipped for TCRbeta analysis as frozen whole blood, isolated PBMCs, or DNA extracted from either sample type. Study-wide findings and limitations: The quantity of clinical and demographic metadata differed by source and by participant and was supplied without curation.

At the junction V is shortened by 3 bases and J by 5 bases; bases outside the gene matches: 2. CDR1 and CDR2, per the germline V gene (reference sequence), are LNHNV and YYDKDF. The CDR3 contains 14 residues, cysteine and phenylalanine counted. The entry retains the CDR3 DNA only, 42 bases that are in frame from base 1. The rearrangement combines TRBV15 with TRBJ2-5; a stretch of 11 junction bases matches TRBD1. This TCR derives from a man aged 50-60 years with COVID-19, enrolled during active disease. What was sequenced was peripheral blood. DNA sequence: TGTGCCACCAGCAGGGACAGGGGGCAGGAGACCCAGTACTTC. Its translation is CATSRDRGQETQYF. The variable domain in full, with residues beyond the CDR3 obtained from the reference TRBV15 and TRBJ2-5 genes, is DAMVIQNPRYQVTQFGKPVTLSCSQTLNHNVMYWYQQKSSQAPKLLFHYYDKDFNNEADTPDNFQSRRPNTSFCFLDIRSPGLGDTAMYLCATSRDRGQETQYFGPGTRLLVL.